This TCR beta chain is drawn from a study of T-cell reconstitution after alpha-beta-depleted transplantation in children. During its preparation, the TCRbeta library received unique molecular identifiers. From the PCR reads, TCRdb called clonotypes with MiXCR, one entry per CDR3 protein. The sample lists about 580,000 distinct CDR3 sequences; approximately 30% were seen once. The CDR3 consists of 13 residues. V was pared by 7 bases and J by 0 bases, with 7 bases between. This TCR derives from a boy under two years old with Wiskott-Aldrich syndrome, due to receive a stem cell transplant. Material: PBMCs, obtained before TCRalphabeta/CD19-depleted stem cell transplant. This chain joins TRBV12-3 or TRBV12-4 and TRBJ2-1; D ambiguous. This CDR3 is CASTIHSYNEQFF. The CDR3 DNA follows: TGTGCCAGCACCATACACTCCTACAATGAGCAGTTCTTC.